The rows below give T cell receptor beta chains drawn from one sample of a study of Ad26.COV2.S vaccination and SARS-CoV-2 variants. The protocol was immunoSEQ multiplex PCR, while the TCRdb copy is restricted to in-frame clones and leaves out a portion. The table has over 100,000 clones, about three quarters seen once; the top ten hold 15% to 20%. The sequencing used peripheral blood, collected after recovery from COVID-19. Receptor source: a human donor who had recovered from COVID-19. Both conserved end residues are part of each CDR3. The D gene is left open where the match is weak. The size of a clone is reported for some rows only, either as once, few or many, or as a class for expanded clones.

clone size	D gene	V gene	CDR3 length	J gene	CDR3 DNA	CDR3 protein
once	-	TRBV28	13	TRBJ2-5	TGTGCCAGCAGTTTCGAGACACAAGAGACCCAGTACTTC	CASSFETQETQYF
-	-	TRBV2	14	TRBJ2-7	TGTGCCAGCGCTCAGCTCACAACCTCCTACGAGCAGTACTTC	CASAQLTTSYEQYF
many	-	TRBV7-9	14	TRBJ1-1	TGTGCCAGCAGCCTGCGACAGATGAACACTGAAGCTTTCTTT	CASSLRQMNTEAFF
-	-	TRBV3-1/TRBV3-2	15	TRBJ2-1	TGTGCCAGCAGCCAAGAATCAAGGCCGGACAATGAGCAGTTCTTC	CASSQESRPDNEQFF
-	TRBD1	TRBV7-3	12	TRBJ1-1	TGTGCCAGCAGCTCTAGGACAGGTGAAGCTTTCTTT	CASSSRTGEAFF
-	TRBD1	TRBV7-3	14	TRBJ2-3	TGTGCCAGCAGCGATCGGACAGGGGGCGATACGCAGTATTTT	CASSDRTGGDTQYF
-	TRBD1	TRBV10-1	16	TRBJ2-2	TGCGCCAGCAGTGGTACCGGGACAGGGAACACCGGGGAGCTGTTTTTT	CASSGTGTGNTGELFF
few	TRBD1	TRBV9	16	TRBJ1-6	TGTGCCAGCAGCGTGGGGACAGGGGGCAAGGATTCACCCCTCCACTTT	CASSVGTGGKDSPLHF
-	TRBD1	TRBV15	15	TRBJ2-7	TGTGCCACCAGCAGTAAGCGACAGGGGGGAGTGGAGCAGTACTTC	CATSSKRQGGVEQYF
-	-	TRBV28	10	TRBJ1-2	TGTGCCAGCAGTTTGGATGGCTACACCTTC	CASSLDGYTF
-	TRBD1	TRBV19	16	TRBJ1-5	TGTGCCAGTAGTTCAAACCGGGACAGAGGTCCTCCTAAGGGGCATTTT	CASSSNRDRGPPKGHF
once	-	TRBV2	14	TRBJ2-7	TGTGCCAGCAGTGAAGGAGGCCCCCGCTACGAGCAGTACTTC	CASSEGGPRYEQYF
-	TRBD2	TRBV18	19	TRBJ2-1	TGTGCCAGCTCACCACCTAGCGGGGCTTTCTTTAGCTCCTACAATGAGCAGTTCTTC	CASSPPSGAFFSSYNEQFF
-	-	TRBV4-2	15	TRBJ1-3	TGTGCCAGCAGCCAAGAGGGGGGCTCGGGAAACACCATATATTTT	CASSQEGGSGNTIYF
few	-	TRBV19	16	TRBJ1-2	TGTGCCAGTAGTGCCCGGTTGTCGGGGCCAAGAGATGGCTACACCTTC	CASSARLSGPRDGYTF
-	TRBD1	TRBV30	12	TRBJ1-4	TGTGCCTGGAGTGGACAGGGGGAAAAACTGTTTTTT	CAWSGQGEKLFF
-	-	TRBV9	15	TRBJ2-1	TGTGCCAGCAGCGTATCGGGGCAGGACTACAATGAGCAGTTCTTC	CASSVSGQDYNEQFF
-	-	TRBV28	11	TRBJ1-5	TGTGCCACCTCTACCTCCCGGCCCCAGCATTTT	CATSTSRPQHF